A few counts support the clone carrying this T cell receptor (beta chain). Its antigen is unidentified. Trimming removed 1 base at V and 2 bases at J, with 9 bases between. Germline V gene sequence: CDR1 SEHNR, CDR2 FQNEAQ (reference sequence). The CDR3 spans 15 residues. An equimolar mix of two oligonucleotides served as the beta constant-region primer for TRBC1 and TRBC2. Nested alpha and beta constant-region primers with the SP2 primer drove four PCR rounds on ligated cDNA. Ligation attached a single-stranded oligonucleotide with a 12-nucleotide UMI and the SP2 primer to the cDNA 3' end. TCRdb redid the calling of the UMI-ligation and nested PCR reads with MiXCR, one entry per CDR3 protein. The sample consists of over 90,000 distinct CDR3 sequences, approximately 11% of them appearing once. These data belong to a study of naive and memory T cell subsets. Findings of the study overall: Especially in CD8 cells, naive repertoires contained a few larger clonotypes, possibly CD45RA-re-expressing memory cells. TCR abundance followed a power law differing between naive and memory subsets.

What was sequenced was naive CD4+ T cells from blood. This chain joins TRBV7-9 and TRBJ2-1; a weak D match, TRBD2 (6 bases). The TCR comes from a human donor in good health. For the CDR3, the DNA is TGTGCCAGCAGCTTAGATACTAGCCCCTACAATGAGCAGTTCTTC. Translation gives CASSLDTSPYNEQFF.